These T cell receptor beta chains were read from a single sample in a study of vaccination and CD4 T cells after COVID-19. TCRdb analysed the PCR reads with MiXCR anew, one entry per CDR3 protein. The table has about 20,000 distinct CDR3 sequences, 50% to 65% seen once. The sequencing here drew on CD4+ T cells from blood, taken after SARS-CoV-2 vaccination. These TCRs come from a human donor who had recovered from COVID-19. Each CDR3 is given with its conserved first and last residue. A D gene is named only where the DNA matches it firmly. Clone size is not always given. Where it is, it says once, few, many or a class for expanded clones.

NA	TRBD2	TRBV7-6	TRBJ2-7	TGTGCCAGCAGCCCGTACCAGGGACTAGCGGGTGTCGAGCAGTACTTC	CASSPYQGLAGVEQYF
NA	NA	TRBV6-2/TRBV6-3	TRBJ1-3	TGTGCCAGCACCCAAGCAGGGACTGGAAACACCATATATTTT	CASTQAGTGNTIYF
once	NA	TRBV12-3/TRBV12-4	TRBJ1-5	TGTGCCAGCAGTTTGAATACTCAGCCCCAGCATTTT	CASSLNTQPQHF
NA	TRBD2	TRBV12-3/TRBV12-4	TRBJ2-3	TGTGCCAGCGGGTCTAGCGGGGTTCTCCATTTT	CASGSSGVLHF
few	NA	TRBV6-2/TRBV6-3	TRBJ2-5	TGTGCCAGCAGTTCGCCAGCTTCTAGCGTTTCGGAGACCCAGTACTTC	CASSSPASSVSETQYF
NA	NA	TRBV20-1	TRBJ1-5	TGCAGTGCTAGATCGGACAGCAGCCACAATCAGCCCCAGCATTTT	CSARSDSSHNQPQHF
NA	NA	TRBV3-1	TRBJ2-7	TGTGCCAGCAGCCACTCAGCCTACGAGCAGTACTTC	CASSHSAYEQYF
few	NA	TRBV7-6	TRBJ1-1	TGTGCCAGCAGCTTAGAGGCAGGGACGAACACTGAAGCTTTCTTT	CASSLEAGTNTEAFF
NA	NA	TRBV2	TRBJ1-5	TGTGCCAGCAGTGACAGACCCAGAGAGCCCCAGCATTTT	CASSDRPREPQHF
NA	TRBD2	TRBV20-1	TRBJ2-7	TGCAGCTCCCTGGGAAGCGGGGACTCCTACGAGCAGTACTTC	CSSLGSGDSYEQYF
NA	TRBD2	TRBV6-1	TRBJ2-3	TGTGCCAGCAGTCGATACTGGACTAGCGGCAACACAGATACGCAGTATTTT	CASSRYWTSGNTDTQYF
NA	TRBD2	TRBV28	TRBJ2-5	TGTGCCAGCAGCCTCGGGGGTAGCGGGATCGGGGAGACCCAGTACTTC	CASSLGGSGIGETQYF
NA	TRBD2	TRBV20-1	TRBJ2-3	TGCAGTGCGAAGCGGGAGTTAGATACGCAGTATTTT	CSAKRELDTQYF
few	NA	TRBV15	TRBJ1-6	TGTGCCACCGGTCGGAGCTCCTATAATTCACCCCTCCACTTT	CATGRSSYNSPLHF
NA	NA	TRBV5-1	TRBJ2-2	TGCGCCAGCAGCTTCAGGCGAAAGAACACCGGGGAGCTGTTTTTT	CASSFRRKNTGELFF
NA	TRBD1	TRBV6-1	TRBJ1-2	TGTGCCAGTTCCCCCGACCGGGACAGAGTGGTTACAGATGGCTACACCTTC	CASSPDRDRVVTDGYTF
NA	NA	TRBV24-1	TRBJ2-3	TGTGCCACCAGTGATCCCGGGACTGACACAGATACGCAGTATTTT	CATSDPGTDTDTQYF
NA	TRBD1	TRBV19	TRBJ1-1	TGTGCCAGCAGGGGACAGTACACTGAAGCTTTCTTT	CASRGQYTEAFF
NA	NA	TRBV6-1	TRBJ2-5	TGTGCCAGCATTCGAGGGATCCAAGAGACCCAGTACTTC	CASIRGIQETQYF
NA	NA	TRBV2	TRBJ1-4	TGTGCCAGCAGTAGGGGCAGGGATGAAAAACTGTTTTTT	CASSRGRDEKLFF
NA	NA	TRBV24-1	TRBJ2-3	TGTGCCACCAGTGAGCCGGGACCGTCTACCTTAGATACGCAGTATTTT	CATSEPGPSTLDTQYF
NA	TRBD1	TRBV27	TRBJ1-5	TGTGCCAGCAGCCCTAGCTCACGTGTCGGCAGGGGGACCCGAGAGCCCCAGCATTTT	CASSPSSRVGRGTREPQHF
NA	NA	TRBV28	TRBJ1-5	TGTGCCAGCAGTCAAGACGGGAATCAGCCCCAGCATTTT	CASSQDGNQPQHF
few	NA	TRBV6-5	TRBJ2-7	TGTGCCAGCAGTTCAGCATCAAGGCGGGACTCCTACGAGCAGTACTTC	CASSSASRRDSYEQYF
NA	TRBD1	TRBV11-2	TRBJ1-1	TGTGCCAGCAGCTTAGGCGGGACAGGGGAATCTGAAGCTTTCTTT	CASSLGGTGESEAFF
NA	NA	TRBV25-1	TRBJ1-4	TGTGCCAGCAGTGAGGAGGGGGAACTGTTTTTT	CASSEEGELFF
NA	TRBD1	TRBV28	TRBJ1-3	TGTGCCAGCAGTTTGGGGACAGCTGGAAACACCATATATTTT	CASSLGTAGNTIYF
NA	TRBD1	TRBV3-1	TRBJ1-5	TGTGCCAGCAGCCAAGATGGGGGACAGGGGCATCAGCCCCAGCATTTT	CASSQDGGQGHQPQHF
few	NA	TRBV20-1	TRBJ2-1	TGCAGTGCTAGTCCCTACGGGGCTATCAATGAGCAGTTCTTC	CSASPYGAINEQFF
NA	TRBD1	TRBV10-1	TRBJ2-4	TGCGCCAGCAGTGAAGGGTACCCCGGACAGGGGAAAAACATTCAGTACTTC	CASSEGYPGQGKNIQYF
few	NA	TRBV27	TRBJ1-2	TGTGCCAGCAGTTTATCCCGAATTAATAACTATGGCTACACCTTC	CASSLSRINNYGYTF
few	NA	TRBV7-3	TRBJ1-2	TGTGCCAGCAGCTTATTAGGAGATGATGGCTACACCTTC	CASSLLGDDGYTF
NA	NA	TRBV28	TRBJ2-3	TGTGCCAGCAGCCCCCCGGCTCCGAATACGCAGTATTTT	CASSPPAPNTQYF
NA	NA	TRBV6-5	TRBJ1-6	TGTGCCAGCAGTTACTCGGACAGCGGTTCACCCCTCCACTTT	CASSYSDSGSPLHF
NA	TRBD2	TRBV20-1	TRBJ2-3	TGCAGTGCTAGAGTAGCGGGAGTGCGTACAGATACGCAGTATTTT	CSARVAGVRTDTQYF
few	NA	TRBV23-1	TRBJ1-1	TGCGCCAGCAGTAGACCGGGACATGGAGTGTGTGCTTTCTTT	CASSRPGHGVCAFF
NA	TRBD1	TRBV7-3	TRBJ2-1	TGTGCCAGCAGCTCCGACAGGGGATCCTACAATGAGCAGTTCTTC	CASSSDRGSYNEQFF
NA	NA	TRBV28	TRBJ2-2	TGTGCCAGCAGTTACCTCCTTTTTCGGGGAAACACCGGGGAGCTGTTTTTT	CASSYLLFRGNTGELFF
NA	TRBD1	TRBV7-3	TRBJ2-1	TGTGCCAGCAGCTCCGGGACAGCCCTCTACAATGAGCAGTTCTTC	CASSSGTALYNEQFF
few	NA	TRBV2	TRBJ1-2	TGTGCCAGCAGTGAATCCCGTGATGGCTACACCTTC	CASSESRDGYTF
few	TRBD1	TRBV7-9	TRBJ1-1	TGTGCCAGCAGCCGGGGACAGGTAGACCTGAACACTGAAGCTTTCTTT	CASSRGQVDLNTEAFF
NA	TRBD2	TRBV11-2	TRBJ2-7	TGTGCCAGCAGCAGAAGCGGACCCCTCGGGGGGGTCTACGAGCAGTACTTC	CASSRSGPLGGVYEQYF
NA	NA	TRBV7-3	TRBJ2-1	TGTGCCAGCAGCCTCAGCGCCACACCGTCAGAGCAGTTCTTC	CASSLSATPSEQFF
once	NA	TRBV7-3	TRBJ2-2	TGTGCCAGCAGCGACTCTGGGGGGGAGCTGTTTTTT	CASSDSGGELFF
few	TRBD1	TRBV15	TRBJ2-2	TGTGCCACCAGCAGAGATAAGGTCCAGGGGGACACCGGGGAGCTGTTTTTT	CATSRDKVQGDTGELFF
few	NA	TRBV24-1	TRBJ2-7	TGTGCCACCAGTGATCCCGGGGTTAAGGAGCAGTACTTC	CATSDPGVKEQYF
few	NA	TRBV20-1	TRBJ2-7	TGCAGTGCTAGAGACCAGCTTGCCTACGAGCAGTACTTC	CSARDQLAYEQYF
few	NA	TRBV7-8	TRBJ1-2	TGTGCCAGCAGCCTAGGGCCAGCTAACTATGGCTACACCTTC	CASSLGPANYGYTF
NA	NA	TRBV27	TRBJ1-2	TGTGCCAGCAGTTCGCACAACCAGGGGTGGGACTATGGCTACACCTTC	CASSSHNQGWDYGYTF
NA	NA	TRBV11-3	TRBJ1-1	TGTGCCAGCAGCTTGAGAGTGAACACTGAAGCTTTCTTT	CASSLRVNTEAFF